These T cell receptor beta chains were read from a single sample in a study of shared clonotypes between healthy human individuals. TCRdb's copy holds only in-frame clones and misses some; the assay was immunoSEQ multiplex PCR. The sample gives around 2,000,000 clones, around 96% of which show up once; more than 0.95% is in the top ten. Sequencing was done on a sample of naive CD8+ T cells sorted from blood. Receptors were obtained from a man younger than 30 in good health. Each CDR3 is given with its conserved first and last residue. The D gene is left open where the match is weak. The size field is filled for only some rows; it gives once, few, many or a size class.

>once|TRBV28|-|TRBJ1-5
CASSDPGFNQPQHF
TGTGCCAGCAGTGATCCGGGCTTCAATCAGCCCCAGCATTTT
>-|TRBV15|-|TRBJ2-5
CATSRLRGETQYF
TGTGCCACCAGCAGACTCAGGGGAGAGACCCAGTACTTC
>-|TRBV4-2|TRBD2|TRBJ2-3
CASSQQELGLPQYF
TGTGCCAGCAGCCAACAGGAGCTGGGACTACCGCAGTATTTT
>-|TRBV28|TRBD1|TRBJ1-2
CASSQGDGGYTF
TGTGCCAGCAGCCAGGGGGACGGTGGCTACACCTTC
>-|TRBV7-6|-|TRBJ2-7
CASSKQGRYEQYF
TGTGCCAGCAGTAAACAGGGTCGGTACGAGCAGTACTTC
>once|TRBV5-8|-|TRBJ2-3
CASSLGTGPIGWDTQYF
TGTGCCAGCAGCTTGGGTACAGGGCCGATCGGGTGGGATACGCAGTATTTT
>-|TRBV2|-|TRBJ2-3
CASTTRPGGADTQYF
TGTGCCAGCACCACAAGGCCGGGTGGAGCAGATACGCAGTATTTT
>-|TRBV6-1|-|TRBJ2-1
CASSTAGRSYNEQFF
TGTGCCAGCAGTACGGCAGGGAGGTCCTACAATGAGCAGTTCTTC
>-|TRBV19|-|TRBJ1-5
CASSPDLDSNQPQHF
TGTGCCAGTAGTCCCGACTTAGATAGCAATCAGCCCCAGCATTTT
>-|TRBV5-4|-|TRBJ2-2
CASSPPGAPLELFF
TGTGCCAGCAGCCCCCCGGGAGCACCGTTGGAGCTGTTTTTT
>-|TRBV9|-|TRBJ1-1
CASSPWGFEAFF
TGTGCCAGCAGCCCGTGGGGATTTGAAGCTTTCTTT
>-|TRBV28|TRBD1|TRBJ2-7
CASSFKRAGTGSYEQYF
TGTGCCAGCAGTTTCAAGCGAGCCGGGACAGGGTCCTACGAGCAGTACTTC
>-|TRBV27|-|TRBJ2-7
CASSFGSRVTYEQYF
TGTGCCAGCAGTTTTGGTTCCCGGGTAACCTACGAGCAGTACTTC
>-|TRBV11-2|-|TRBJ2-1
CASSSTLSFNEQFF
TGTGCCAGCAGCTCTACCCTCTCCTTCAATGAGCAGTTCTTC
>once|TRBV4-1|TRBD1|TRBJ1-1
CASSQATILTRGVNEAFF
TGCGCCAGCAGCCAAGCTACCATTTTGACCAGGGGGGTGAATGAAGCTTTCTTT
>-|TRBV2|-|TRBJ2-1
CASSELGSGNNEQFF
TGTGCCAGCAGTGAATTGGGATCGGGGAACAATGAGCAGTTCTTC
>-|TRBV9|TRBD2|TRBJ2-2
CASSRSGGAGTGELFF
TGTGCCAGCAGCCGGAGCGGGGGGGCGGGCACCGGGGAGCTGTTTTTT
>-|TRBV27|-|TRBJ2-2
CASSVSLTGELFF
TGTGCCAGCAGCGTTAGTCTAACCGGGGAGCTGTTTTTT
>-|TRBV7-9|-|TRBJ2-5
CASSLSEEETQYF
TGTGCCAGCAGTCTGTCGGAGGAGGAGACCCAGTACTTC
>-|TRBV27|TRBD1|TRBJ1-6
CASSPRPGQGDSPLHF
TGTGCCAGCAGTCCACGGCCCGGACAGGGAGACTCACCCCTCCACTTT
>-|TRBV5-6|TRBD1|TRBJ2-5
CASSLATGIETQYF
TGTGCCAGCAGCTTGGCGACAGGGATAGAGACCCAGTACTTC
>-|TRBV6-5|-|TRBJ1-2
CASSYRVPNYGYTF
TGTGCCAGCAGCTACAGGGTTCCTAACTATGGCTACACCTTC
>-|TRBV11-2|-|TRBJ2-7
CASSLGGAPPYEQYF
TGTGCCAGCAGCTTAGGAGGGGCCCCCCCCTACGAGCAGTACTTC
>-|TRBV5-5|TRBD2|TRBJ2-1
CASSLLLAGNEQFF
TGTGCCAGCAGCTTGCTCCTAGCGGGAAATGAGCAGTTCTTC
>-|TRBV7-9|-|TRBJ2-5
CASSFKFSETQYF
TGTGCCAGCAGCTTTAAATTTAGCGAGACCCAGTACTTC
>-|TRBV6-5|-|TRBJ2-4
CASSYSLGSKNIQYF
TGTGCCAGCAGTTACTCGTTGGGGTCAAAAAACATTCAGTACTTC
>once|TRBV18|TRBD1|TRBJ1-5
CASSQGTGVSNQPQHF
TGTGCCAGCTCACAAGGGACAGGGGTTAGCAATCAGCCCCAGCATTTT
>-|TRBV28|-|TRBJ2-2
CASSLSGRGELFF
TGTGCCAGCAGTTTATCTGGAAGAGGGGAGCTGTTTTTT
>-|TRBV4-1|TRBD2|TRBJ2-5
CASSRLAGAGETQYF
TGCGCCAGCAGCCGACTAGCGGGGGCAGGGGAGACCCAGTACTTC
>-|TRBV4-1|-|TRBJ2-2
CASSQVAGVGQLFF
TGCGCCAGCAGCCAAGTGGCCGGGGTAGGTCAGCTGTTTTTT
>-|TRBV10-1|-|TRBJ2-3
CASSEAGPSDTQYF
TGCGCCAGCAGTGAGGCGGGCCCCTCGGATACGCAGTATTTT
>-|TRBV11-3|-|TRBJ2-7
CASSPGVSESYEQYF
TGTGCCAGCAGTCCTGGGGTGTCGGAGAGCTACGAGCAGTACTTC
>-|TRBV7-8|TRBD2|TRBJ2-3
CASSLELAGASFTDTQYF
TGTGCCAGCAGCTTAGAACTAGCGGGCGCCTCCTTCACAGATACGCAGTATTTT
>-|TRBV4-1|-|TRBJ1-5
CASSTRTGGGQPQHF
TGCGCCAGCAGCACCCGAACAGGCGGAGGTCAGCCCCAGCATTTT
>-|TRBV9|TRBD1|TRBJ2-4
CASSVQGDGQNIQYF
TGTGCCAGCAGCGTCCAGGGGGATGGCCAAAACATTCAGTACTTC
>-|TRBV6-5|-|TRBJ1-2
CASSYGTQGGYTF
TGTGCCAGCAGTTACGGGACTCAAGGGGGCTACACCTTC
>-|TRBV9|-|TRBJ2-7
CASSVEGNYEQYF
TGTGCCAGCAGCGTAGAGGGGAATTACGAGCAGTACTTC
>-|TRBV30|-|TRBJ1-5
CAWSAGDDQPQHF
TGTGCCTGGAGTGCAGGGGATGATCAGCCCCAGCATTTT
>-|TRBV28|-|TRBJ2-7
CASSPRTESSYEQYF
TGTGCCAGCAGTCCCAGGACTGAGAGCTCCTACGAGCAGTACTTC
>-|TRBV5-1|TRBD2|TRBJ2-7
CASSLAPLAGGEQYF
TGCGCCAGCAGCTTGGCACCACTAGCGGGAGGCGAGCAGTACTTC
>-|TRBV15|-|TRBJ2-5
CATSSRLVGETQYF
TGTGCCACCAGCAGCAGACTAGTCGGGGAGACCCAGTACTTC
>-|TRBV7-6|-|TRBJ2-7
CASSADQSYEQYF
TGTGCCAGCAGCGCCGACCAATCCTACGAGCAGTACTTC
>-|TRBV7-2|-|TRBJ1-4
CASSITGRGEKLFF
TGTGCCAGCAGCATAACAGGGAGAGGAGAAAAACTGTTTTTT
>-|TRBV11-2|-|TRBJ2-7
CASSPTDTEQYF
TGTGCCAGCAGCCCTACCGACACTGAGCAGTACTTC
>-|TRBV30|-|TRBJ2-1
CAWSSRRGEQFF
TGTGCCTGGAGTTCCCGTAGGGGGGAGCAGTTCTTC